The 9 T cell receptor beta chains below come from one sample, sequenced in a study of shared clonotypes between healthy human individuals. Assay used: immunoSEQ multiplex PCR; TCRdb lists only in-frame clones, some missing. The table has roughly 660,000 clones, 90% seen once. Source material: memory CD8+ T cells from PBMCs. Subset in this sample: CD45RO+ cells pooled with CCR7-negative TemRA cells. Receptors were obtained from a young man in good health. Some clones in this sample may be carry-over from other donors' samples.

CDR3 sequence: CASSVPSGNEQFF. In DNA, the CDR3 is TGTGCCAGCAGCGTCCCTAGCGGCAATGAGCAGTTCTTC. V and J are TRBV9 and TRBJ2-1, with TRBD2 matching 7 bases. This CDR3 spans 13 amino acids. The ends lost 2 bases at V and 6 bases at J; junction bases unmatched: 2. Germline CDR1 is SGDLS and CDR2 is YYNGEE.

The genes are TRBV29-1 and TRBJ1-1, with D uncertain. The germline gives CDR1 SQVTM, CDR2 ANQGSEA. This CDR3 comprises 12 residues. The V gene lost 7 bases and the J gene lost 1 base, with 10 bases spanning the gap. CDR3 DNA sequence: TGCAGCGCCCTCGGGGAGAACACTGAAGCTTTCTTT. It translates to CSALGENTEAFF.

The rearrangement links TRBV7-8 to TRBJ2-5; D is uncertain. V lost 1 base to trimming and J lost 5 bases, with 11 bases between them. Germline V lookup: CDR1 SGHVS, CDR2 FQNEAQ. The CDR3 length is 14 residues. CDR3 sequence: CASSLDGGWETQYF. The DNA for the CDR3 is TGTGCCAGCAGCTTAGATGGTGGGTGGGAGACCCAGTACTTC.

V is TRBV9 and J is TRBJ1-5, with D perhaps TRBD1 (6 bases). Trimming took 0 bases from V and 7 from J, leaving 14 bases between them. This CDR3 is 15 amino acids long. CDR1 and CDR2 (germline): SGDLS, YYNGEE. CDR3 sequence: CASSVGGGPRQPQHF. The CDR3 bases are TGTGCCAGCAGCGTAGGAGGGGGACCCCGGCAGCCCCAGCATTTT.

This chain connects TRBV5-1 to TRBJ2-1, with a weak D call TRBD2 (6 bases). Germline V gene sequence: CDR1 SGHRS, CDR2 YFSETQ. V was cut by 3 bases and J by 0 bases, with 22 bases left in between. The CDR3 has 19 residues. The CDR3 loop reads CASSSTQRREWSSYNEQFF. The CDR3 region has the DNA TGCGCCAGCAGCTCAACACAACGTCGGGAGTGGAGCTCCTACAATGAGCAGTTCTTC.

This clone was seen only once. Other DNA sequences in the sample encode the same CDR3. The chain combines TRBV4-1 with TRBJ2-3; D gene uncertain. V was cut by 3 bases and J by 2 bases, with 9 bases left in between. This CDR3 contains 14 residues. Germline loops: CDR1 MGHRA, CDR2 YSYEKL. CDR3 coding DNA: TGCGCCAGCAGCCAGGTAACTTCCACAGATACGCAGTATTTT. It translates to CASSQVTSTDTQYF.

The J gene is TRBJ2-5, the V gene TRBV4-3; D is uncertain. Trimming shortened V by 6 bases and J by 11 bases, and 19 bases separated the two germline ends. The CDR3 loop spans 13 amino acids. Per germline, CDR1 LGHNA and CDR2 YSLEER. CDR3 amino acids: CASSGGVLREQYF. CDR3 nucleotide sequence: TGCGCCAGCAGTGGCGGAGTCCTACGTGAGCAGTACTTC.

The CDR3 DNA reads as TGTGCCAGCAGTACTAAAAAGGGGGGTGGCTACACCTTC. Translating gives CASSTKKGGGYTF. This sequence joins TRBV25-1 and TRBJ1-2, with D possibly matching TRBD1 (6 bases). The CDR3 has 13 residues. Deletions cut 5 bases from V and 7 bases from J, with 14 bases between. Germline CDR1 is MGHDK and CDR2 is SYGVNS.

The chain carries TRBV30 and TRBJ1-2; D is possibly TRBD1 (5 bases). Per germline, CDR1 GTSNPN and CDR2 SVGIG (reference sequence). The V gene lost 2 bases and the J gene lost 5 bases, with 12 bases spanning the gap. CDR3 size: 13 residues. CDR3 in amino acids: CAWSWGPGYGYTF. DNA of the CDR3: TGTGCCTGGAGTTGGGGACCGGGGTATGGCTACACCTTC.